A single sample is the source of the 25 T cell receptor beta chains below, sequenced in a study of CD8+ T cells in alopecia areata. Treatment noted: oral pan-JAK inhibitor, 5-10 mg twice daily. Extraction and reverse transcription of RNA yielded cDNA as the sequencing template. Sequencing used immunoSEQ multiplex PCR; TCRdb keeps in-frame clones, though not all of them. The sample holds about 300,000 clones, 58% seen once. The starting material was CD4+ T cells sorted from blood, obtained at week 24, from a patient treated with tofacitinib. The receptor source for this set is a human donor with alopecia areata.

In its sample, this clone was seen a few times. The chain is built from TRBV2 and TRBJ1-5; D gene ambiguous. There are 14 residues in the CDR3. The V end lost 5 bases, the J end lost 3 bases, and 11 bases lay between the germline ends. Germline CDR1 reads SNHLY; CDR2 reads FYNNEI. DNA of the CDR3: TGTGCCAGCAGTTTGGACGTCAACAATCAGCCCCAGCATTTT. It encodes CASSLDVNNQPQHF.

The rearrangement uses TRBV5-1 and TRBJ2-5, with TRBD2 as a possible D gene (6 bases). This CDR3 spans 12 amino acids. Germline CDR1 is SGHRS and CDR2 is YFSETQ. Trimming shortened V by 3 bases and J by 5 bases, and 8 bases separated the two germline ends. The chain's CDR3 is CASSWDSETQYF. The DNA of the CDR3 is TGCGCCAGCAGCTGGGACTCGGAGACCCAGTACTTC. Full variable domain (remainder filled in from reference TRBV5-1 and TRBJ2-5): KAGVTQTPRYLIKTRGQQVTLSCSPISGHRSVSWYQQTPGQGLQFLFEYFSETQRNKGNFPGRFSGRQFSNSRSEMNVSTLELGDSALYLCASSWDSETQYFGPGTRLLVL.

The rearrangement links TRBV29-1 to TRBJ2-7; 7 bases fit TRBD1. J was trimmed by 1 base and V by 3 bases; bases with no gene match: 6. There are 14 residues in the CDR3. The V gene's germline CDR1 is SQVTM and CDR2 ANQGSEA. Written as DNA, the CDR3 is TGCAGCGTTGATGGACAGGCGGAATCCTACGAGCAGTACTTC. Its protein product is CSVDGQAESYEQYF.

This chain joins TRBV5-1 and TRBJ2-2; TRBD2 aligns across 11 bases. CDR1 is SGHRS, CDR2 YFSETQ, per germline. The J segment lost 0 bases and the V segment lost 2 bases, leaving 6 bases of the junction unmatched. The length of the CDR3 is 18 residues. DNA for the CDR3: TGCGCCAGCAGCTTCAGTAGCGGGGGGGCCGCGAACACCGGGGAGCTGTTTTTT. Translating gives CASSFSSGGAANTGELFF.

This chain joins TRBV7-2 and TRBJ1-1; no clear D gene. The CDR3 totals 12 residues. The V end was cut by 2 bases, the J end by 5 bases, with 6 bases between. Germline values: CDR1 SGHTA, CDR2 FQGNSA. CDR3 protein: CASSLQMTEAFF. In DNA, the CDR3 is TGTGCCAGCAGCTTACAAATGACTGAAGCTTTCTTT.

This sequence joins TRBV25-1 and TRBJ2-7; unclear D gene. There are 12 residues in the CDR3. Germline assignment: CDR1 MGHDK and CDR2 SYGVNS. The V and J ends lost 8 bases and 0 bases respectively, with 8 bases between them. For the CDR3, the DNA is TGTGCCAGCGCCATGACCTCCTACGAGCAGTACTTC. Translating gives CASAMTSYEQYF.

The genes are TRBV27 and TRBJ2-5; 12 nucleotides agree with TRBD2. V was clipped by 6 bases and J by 2 bases; unmatched bases: 4. The germline V gene has CDR1 MNHEY and CDR2 SMNVEV (reference sequence). The CDR3 consists of 15 residues. The CDR3 loop reads CASRTSGGRQETQYF. In nucleotides, the CDR3 is TGTGCCAGCAGAACTAGCGGGGGGAGGCAAGAGACCCAGTACTTC.

The V gene is TRBV7-2, the J gene TRBJ1-5; 9 nucleotides agree with TRBD1. This CDR3 comprises 15 residues. J gave up 2 bases and V 5 bases, and 4 bases lay outside the gene matches. Germline CDR1 SGHTA, CDR2 FQGNSA. The DNA of the CDR3 is TGTGCCAGCAGCGCCACAGGGGGCGGCAATCAGCCCCAGCATTTT. The encoded protein is CASSATGGGNQPQHF. The full variable domain, completed using reference TRBV7-2 and TRBJ1-5, is GAGVSQSPSNKVTEKGKDVELRCDPISGHTALYWYRQSLGQGLEFLIYFQGNSAPDKSGLPSDRFSAERTGGSVSTLTIQRTQQEDSAVYLCASSATGGGNQPQHFGDGTRLSIL.

The chain couples TRBV30 to TRBJ1-1; D is uncertain. Germline CDR1 GTSNPN, CDR2 SVGIG (reference sequence). The CDR3 length is 10 residues. V shed 6 bases and J shed 11 bases, with 13 bases lying between them. The CDR3 region is CACSISRAFF. The CDR3 bases are TGTGCCTGCTCCATTTCACGGGCTTTCTTT. Using reference TRBV30 and TRBJ1-1 for the parts outside the CDR3, the full variable domain is SQTIHQWPATLVQPVGSPLSLECTVEGTSNPNLYWYRQAAGRGLQLLFYSVGIGQISSEVPQNLSASRPQDRQFILSSKKLLLSDSGFYLCACSISRAFFGQGTRLTVV.

The J gene is TRBJ2-3, the V gene TRBV5-1, with a tentative D call TRBD2 (6 bases). Germline CDR1 is SGHRS and CDR2 is YFSETQ. This CDR3 is built from 14 residues. Trimming removed 4 bases at V and 2 bases at J, with 11 bases between. In DNA, the CDR3 is TGCGCCAGCAGCGGGGGGTTAGTCACAGATACGCAGTATTTT. Protein product: CASSGGLVTDTQYF.

J is TRBJ2-2 and V is TRBV12-5, with TRBD1 identical over 11 bases. V gave up 5 bases and J gave up 6 bases; unmatched junction bases: 5. The germline V gene encodes CDR1 LGHNT and CDR2 FRNRAP. CDR3 size: 15 residues. The CDR3 region has the DNA TGTGCTAGTGGTCCTGGACAGGGGGCTGCCGGGGAGCTGTTTTTT. It specifies CASGPGQGAAGELFF.

The rearrangement uses TRBV5-1 and TRBJ1-2, with D unclear. CDR3 size: 13 residues. Germline V CDR1 and CDR2: SGHRS, YFSETQ. V lost 0 bases, J lost 4 bases, and 7 bases lay in between. DNA for the CDR3: TGCGCCAGCAGCTTGGACAGCCCCTATGGCTACACCTTC. This translates into CASSLDSPYGYTF. Based on the CDR3 plus reference TRBV5-1 and TRBJ1-2, the full variable domain is KAGVTQTPRYLIKTRGQQVTLSCSPISGHRSVSWYQQTPGQGLQFLFEYFSETQRNKGNFPGRFSGRQFSNSRSEMNVSTLELGDSALYLCASSLDSPYGYTFGSGTRLTVV.

The V call is TRBV6-5, the J call TRBJ1-2, with unresolved D. The CDR3 has 14 residues. CDR1 MNHEY and CDR2 SVGAGI come from the germline V gene. V lost 5 bases to trimming and J lost 0 bases, with 10 bases between them. The DNA for the CDR3 is TGTGCCAGCAGTCGACAAGTAGCTAACTATGGCTACACCTTC. It yields the protein CASSRQVANYGYTF.

This rearrangement joins TRBV4-2 to TRBJ1-4, with D tentatively TRBD1 (5 bases). The CDR3 totals 14 residues. Deletions cut 8 bases from V and 5 bases from J, with 15 bases between. Germline assignment: CDR1 LGHNA and CDR2 YNFKEQ. The CDR3 protein is CASGPGRENEKLFF. CDR3 DNA: TGTGCCAGCGGCCCAGGGCGGGAGAATGAAAAACTGTTTTTT.

Regarding this clone: Germline and junction disagree at one end, which may indicate a read error. The rearrangement uses TRBV25-1 and TRBJ1-2; D may be TRBD1 (5 bases). The CDR3 is 11 residues long. CDR1 is MGHDK and CDR2 is SYGVNS in the germline V gene. DNA of the CDR3: TGTGCCAGCGGTGAGGGGATTGGCTACACCTTC. Its translation is CASGEGIGYTF.

The gene calls are TRBV4-2 and TRBJ2-4; 10 bases fit TRBD1. V shed 2 bases, J shed 6 bases, and the junction held 7 bases outside the gene matches. Germline V gene lookup returns CDR1 LGHNA and CDR2 YNFKEQ. The CDR3 totals 16 residues. The CDR3 nucleotides are TGTGCCAGCAGCCAACGGAGACAGGGGGCGGGAAACATTCAGTACTTC. It codes for CASSQRRQGAGNIQYF.

The genes are TRBV30 and TRBJ1-2, with D tentatively TRBD1 (5 bases). V lost 6 bases to trimming and J lost 10 bases, with 24 bases between them. The CDR3 loop spans 14 amino acids. CDR1 is GTSNPN and CDR2 is SVGIG in the germline V gene (reference sequence). The CDR3 DNA is TGTGCCTGCCGAAGGGGACCTCCTTCTCCTCTCTACACCTTC. It encodes CACRRGPPSPLYTF.

The chain uses TRBV7-9 and TRBJ2-7, with 7 bases that match TRBD1. Trimming cost V 5 bases and J 5 bases; bases outside gene matches: 9. The CDR3 is 14 amino acids. CDR1 SEHNR and CDR2 FQNEAQ come from the germline V gene (reference sequence). The CDR3, as DNA: TGTGCCAGCAGCATCCCCCGGGACAGAGACGAGCAGTACTTC. Protein sequence: CASSIPRDRDEQYF.

This chain joins TRBV25-1 and TRBJ1-2; D call uncertain. Germline CDR1 and CDR2: MGHDK and SYGVNS. This CDR3 is 14 amino acids long. V lost 3 bases to trimming and J lost 2 bases, with 10 bases between them. CDR3 DNA sequence: TGTGCCAGCAGTGACTCAAGGAAGAACTATGGCTACACCTTC. Translation: CASSDSRKNYGYTF.

The gene calls are TRBV25-1 and TRBJ2-7; possible D gene TRBD2, 6 bases. CDR3 size: 12 residues. The germline CDR1 and CDR2 sequences are MGHDK and SYGVNS. V was cut by 4 bases and J by 5 bases, with 9 bases left in between. CDR3 amino acids: CASSAGTHEQYF. DNA for the CDR3: TGTGCCAGCAGTGCAGGGACTCACGAGCAGTACTTC.

The chain uses TRBV6-1 and TRBJ2-2, with a possible D match to TRBD2 (6 bases). This CDR3 has 15 residues. The V end was cut by 4 bases, the J end by 6 bases, with 15 bases between. Per germline, CDR1 MNHNS and CDR2 SASEGT. For the CDR3, the DNA is TGTGCCAGCAGTGCCCCCGGGGGTCGCTCCGGGGAGCTGTTTTTT. It specifies CASSAPGGRSGELFF.

The chain recombines TRBV11-2 with TRBJ1-4; TRBD1 is a possible D gene (5 bases). The CDR3 has 16 amino acids. The V gene lost 0 bases and the J gene lost 7 bases, with 15 bases spanning the gap. The germline gives CDR1 SGHAT, CDR2 FQNNGV. The CDR3 nucleotides are TGTGCCAGCAGCTTAGATCTGAGAGGGGCTACTGAAAAACTGTTTTTT. Protein: CASSLDLRGATEKLFF.

The chain employs TRBV10-3 and TRBJ1-6, with 10 bases identical to TRBD1. Germline V gene sequence: CDR1 ENHRY, CDR2 SYGVKD. With V trimmed by 6 bases and J by 0 bases, 2 bases remained unmatched. The CDR3 covers 16 residues. CDR3 region: CAIRGTGASYNSPLHF. Here the CDR3 DNA reads TGTGCCATCAGGGGGACAGGGGCCTCCTATAATTCACCCCTCCACTTT.

This clone was detected a few times. The chain links TRBV6-5 to TRBJ1-4; possible D gene TRBD1, 6 bases. V dropped 8 bases and J dropped 8 bases, with 15 bases sitting between them. The CDR3 extends over 13 amino acids. CDR1 is MNHEY, CDR2 SVGAGI, per germline. The CDR3: CASGRGIWEKLFF. CDR3 sequence (DNA): TGTGCCAGCGGGAGGGGGATATGGGAAAAACTGTTTTTT.

V and J are TRBV6-5 and TRBJ2-5; 8 positions match TRBD1. CDR1 is MNHEY and CDR2 is SVGAGI in the germline V gene. The CDR3 is 13 residues long. Trimming removed 5 bases from V and 5 bases from J; junction bases left unmatched: 4. CDR3 sequence: CASSPGGRETQYF. In nucleotides, the CDR3 is TGTGCCAGCAGTCCAGGGGGCCGGGAGACCCAGTACTTC.